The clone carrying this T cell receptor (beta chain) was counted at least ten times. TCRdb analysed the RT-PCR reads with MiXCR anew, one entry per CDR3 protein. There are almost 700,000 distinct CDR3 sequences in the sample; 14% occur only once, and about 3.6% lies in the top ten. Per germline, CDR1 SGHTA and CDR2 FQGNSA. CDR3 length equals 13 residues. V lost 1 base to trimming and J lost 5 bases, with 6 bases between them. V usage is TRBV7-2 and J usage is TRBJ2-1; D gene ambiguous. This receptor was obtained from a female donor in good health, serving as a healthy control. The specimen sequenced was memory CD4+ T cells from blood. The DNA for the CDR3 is TGTGCCAGCAGCTTAGGACCCCACAATGAGCAGTTCTTC. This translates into CASSLGPHNEQFF. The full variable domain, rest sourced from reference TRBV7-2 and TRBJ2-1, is GAGVSQSPSNKVTEKGKDVELRCDPISGHTALYWYRQSLGQGLEFLIYFQGNSAPDKSGLPSDRFSAERTGGSVSTLTIQRTQQEDSAVYLCASSLGPHNEQFFGPGTRLTVL.